Following are 31 T cell receptor beta chains from one sample sequenced in a study of T cell responses to AZD1222 COVID-19 vaccine. Produced via immunoSEQ multiplex PCR; TCRdb's table is partial and in-frame only. Of some 150,000 clones listed, 70% to 90% are singletons. The sample in question was peripheral blood, obtained on day 0 of AZD1222 vaccination. The receptors originated from an adult in good health.

This clone has a count of ten or more. This rearrangement joins TRBV28 to TRBJ2-2; a possible D gene is TRBD2 (6 bases). V was clipped by 2 bases and J by 3 bases, with 10 bases between them. This CDR3 contains 15 residues. Germline CDR1 is MDHEN and CDR2 is SYDVKM. The CDR3 sequence is CASSLLEGHTGELFF. CDR3 coding DNA: TGTGCCAGCAGTTTACTGGAGGGGCACACCGGGGAGCTGTTTTTT.

The V gene is TRBV25-1, the J gene TRBJ2-7; 9 bases agree with TRBD1. The CDR3 length is 14 residues. Looked up from germline, CDR1 is MGHDK and CDR2 is SYGVNS. The V gene end was trimmed by 4 bases and the J gene end by 7 bases; junction bases not matched to a gene: 8. In DNA, the CDR3 is TGTGCCAGCAGTGTTTACAGGGGGCTGGGGGAGCAGTACTTC. This sequence encodes CASSVYRGLGEQYF.

The chain recombines TRBV4-3 with TRBJ2-7; the match to TRBD1 covers 8 bases. With 1 base clipped from V and 3 bases from J, the junction kept 2 bases outside the gene matches. CDR1 is LGHNA, CDR2 YSLEER, per germline. This CDR3 has 14 residues. This CDR3 is CASSQGGQGYEQYF. CDR3 bases: TGCGCCAGCAGCCAAGGAGGACAGGGCTACGAGCAGTACTTC.

The V gene is TRBV2, the J gene TRBJ1-5, with D unclear. Per germline, CDR1 SNHLY and CDR2 FYNNEI. The CDR3 spans 15 residues. The germline V and J ends were trimmed by 3 bases and 3 bases, with 12 bases remaining between them. The CDR3 reads CASSDLRAVNQPQHF. The DNA for the CDR3 is TGTGCCAGCAGTGATTTGAGGGCAGTCAATCAGCCCCAGCATTTT.

The chain has TRBV28 and TRBJ2-7; TRBD1 is a possible D gene (6 bases). CDR3 length: 13 residues. From germline, CDR1 is MDHEN and CDR2 SYDVKM. V was clipped by 5 bases and J by 2 bases, with 10 bases between them. CDR3 residues: CASSMTGAYEQYF. The DNA for the CDR3 is TGTGCCAGCAGTATGACAGGCGCCTACGAGCAGTACTTC.

The J gene is TRBJ2-7, the V gene TRBV5-8; TRBD2 is a possible D gene (6 bases). CDR3 length equals 15 residues. Per germline, CDR1 SGHTS and CDR2 YDEGEE. V was clipped by 4 bases and J by 3 bases, with 17 bases between them. The CDR3 DNA reads TGTGCCAGCAGCCGGTCGTGGGGGGATTACTACGAGCAGTACTTC. This codes for CASSRSWGDYYEQYF.

This clone was recorded once. The rearrangement links TRBV27 to TRBJ2-5; TRBD1 aligns across 7 bases. Germline CDR1 and CDR2: MNHEY and SMNVEV (reference sequence). The CDR3 contains 13 residues. Germline trimming cut 2 bases from V and 5 bases from J; bases unmatched to any gene: 2. Here the CDR3 reads CASSLTGEETQYF. The CDR3 DNA is TGTGCCAGCAGTTTAACAGGGGAGGAGACCCAGTACTTC.

V and J are TRBV25-1 and TRBJ1-5; no firm D call. Germline V gives CDR1 MGHDK, CDR2 SYGVNS. CDR3 length equals 14 residues. Trimming left V 4 bases short and J 0 bases short, with 7 bases between. The CDR3 protein is CASSGSTSNQPQHF. The CDR3 coding sequence is TGTGCCAGCAGTGGCTCTACTAGCAATCAGCCCCAGCATTTT.

This sequence joins TRBV10-3 and TRBJ1-4; no firm D call. This CDR3 spans 14 amino acids. Germline loops: CDR1 ENHRY, CDR2 SYGVKD. The V end was cut by 5 bases, the J end by 8 bases, with 15 bases between. This chain's CDR3 is CAISRGSSQEKLFF. CDR3 in DNA: TGTGCCATCAGTCGCGGGTCGAGCCAGGAAAAACTGTTTTTT.

The gene calls are TRBV28 and TRBJ1-5; D is unresolved. Germline values: CDR1 MDHEN, CDR2 SYDVKM. This CDR3 is built from 12 residues. V lost 6 bases, J lost 4 bases, and 7 bases lay in between. CDR3 nucleotide sequence: TGTGCCAGCAGAGAGGAAAATCAGCCCCAGCATTTT. Translation: CASREENQPQHF. Complete variable domain (other parts from reference TRBV28 and TRBJ1-5): DVKVTQSSRYLVKRTGEKVFLECVQDMDHENMFWYRQDPGLGLRLIYFSYDVKMKEKGDIPEGYSVSREKKERFSLILESASTNQTSMYLCASREENQPQHFGDGTRLSIL.

J is TRBJ2-3 and V is TRBV19; unclear D gene. The CDR3 consists of 15 residues. Trimming pared 2 bases from V and 0 bases from J, leaving 9 bases between. Germline lookup yields CDR1 LNHDA and CDR2 SQIVND (reference sequence). CDR3 sequence: CASSITITSTDTQYF. The CDR3 coding sequence is TGTGCCAGTAGTATAACCATTACTAGCACAGATACGCAGTATTTT. Looking up the rest from reference TRBV19 and TRBJ2-3 gives the full variable domain: DGGITQSPKYLFRKEGQNVTLSCEQNLNHDAMYWYRQDPGQGLRLIYYSQIVNDFQKGDIAEGYSVSREKKESFPLTVTSAQKNPTAFYLCASSITITSTDTQYFGPGTRLTVL.

The rearrangement uses TRBV6-5 and TRBJ2-1, with D uncertain. The CDR3 extends over 15 amino acids. Germline loops: CDR1 MNHEY, CDR2 SVGAGI. V lost 8 bases and J lost 0, with 14 bases in between. CDR3 region: CASRVSQSSYNEQFF. The CDR3 bases are TGTGCCAGCCGGGTTTCTCAGAGCTCCTACAATGAGCAGTTCTTC.

The chain recombines TRBV5-6 with TRBJ2-1, with D unresolved. Trimming left V 0 bases short and J 10 bases short, with 8 bases between. Germline V gives CDR1 SGHDT, CDR2 YYEEEE. This CDR3 is 12 amino acids long. DNA of the CDR3: TGTGCCAGCAGCTTGGATCTGGGGGAGCAGTTCTTC. It codes for CASSLDLGEQFF.

The chain joins TRBV30 to TRBJ2-1, with D unresolved. The CDR3 runs 13 residues. The V and J ends lost 3 bases and 8 bases respectively, with 14 bases between them. Germline V CDR1 and CDR2: GTSNPN, SVGIG (reference sequence). The CDR3 loop is CAWRKWGSDEQFF. Here the CDR3 DNA reads TGTGCCTGGAGAAAATGGGGTTCCGATGAGCAGTTCTTC.

J is TRBJ1-1 and V is TRBV11-3, with D unresolved. The V end was cut by 5 bases, the J end by 3 bases, with 10 bases between. CDR3 size: 13 residues. CDR1 SGHNT and CDR2 YENEEA come from the germline V gene. CDR3: CASSQRGDTEAFF. The CDR3 DNA reads as TGTGCCAGCAGCCAGAGAGGCGACACTGAAGCTTTCTTT.

The chain carries TRBV6-1 and TRBJ2-7; D might be TRBD2 (5 bases). Trimming took off 2 bases at V and 2 bases at J, with 7 bases between the two ends. The CDR3 runs 13 residues. CDR1 and CDR2 (germline): MNHNS, SASEGT. The CDR3 protein is CASSETRTYEQYF. The CDR3 DNA follows: TGTGCCAGCAGTGAAACTAGGACCTACGAGCAGTACTTC.

The rearrangement joins TRBV4-3 to TRBJ1-3; 7 nucleotides line up with TRBD1. Germline values: CDR1 LGHNA, CDR2 YSLEER. This CDR3 is built from 15 residues. V gave up 1 base and J gave up 4 bases; unmatched junction bases: 4. For the CDR3, the DNA is TGCGCCAGCAGCCAAGGAAGGGGGCCAGGAAACACCATATATTTT. It encodes CASSQGRGPGNTIYF.

In DNA, the CDR3 is TGCGCCAGCAGTCAATCGGTGGGGGGGCTTAGGACTGAAGCTTTCTTT. Encoded protein: CASSQSVGGLRTEAFF. The V gene is TRBV23-1, the J gene TRBJ1-1; possible D gene TRBD1, 6 bases. TRBV23-1 qualifies as an ORF whose function is uncertain. CDR3 size: 16 residues. V gave up 0 bases and J gave up 5 bases, with 16 bases separating them.

This clone was observed a handful of times. Other DNA sequences in the sample encode the same CDR3. The CDR3 DNA follows: TGCAGCGTTCTTGTAGGAAACACCATATATTTT. It is translated as CSVLVGNTIYF. The chain uses TRBV29-1 and TRBJ1-3; D is uncertain. The V gene's germline CDR1 is SQVTM and CDR2 ANQGSEA. CDR3 size: 11 residues. V gave up 5 bases and J gave up 4 bases, with 6 bases separating them.

V gene TRBV19 combines with J gene TRBJ1-5; 9 bases fit TRBD1. Germline CDR1 and CDR2: LNHDA and SQIVND (reference sequence). V dropped 4 bases and J dropped 5; count of bases not matched to a gene: 3. This CDR3 is 14 amino acids long. The CDR3 here is CASSTTGGYQPQHF. The CDR3 nucleotides are TGTGCCAGTAGTACTACAGGGGGCTATCAGCCCCAGCATTTT.

The chain combines TRBV19 with TRBJ2-7; 10 nucleotides line up with TRBD2. The CDR3 sequence is 16 residues long. Germline V gives CDR1 LNHDA, CDR2 SQIVND (reference sequence). Trimming cost V 1 base and J 3 bases; bases outside gene matches: 6. The CDR3 loop is CASSIGWLAGVYEQYF. CDR3 bases: TGTGCCAGTAGTATAGGGTGGCTAGCGGGAGTCTACGAGCAGTACTTC.

The gene calls are TRBV9 and TRBJ2-7; 10 bases are a match to TRBD1. Trimming removed 1 base from V and 6 bases from J; junction bases left unmatched: 4. CDR1 SGDLS and CDR2 YYNGEE come from the germline V gene. The CDR3 sequence is 14 residues long. The CDR3: CASSVRDRGAEQYF. CDR3 sequence (DNA): TGTGCCAGCAGCGTAAGGGACAGGGGAGCCGAGCAGTACTTC.

This chain connects TRBV28 to TRBJ2-7, with D unclear. In germline, CDR1 is MDHEN, CDR2 SYDVKM. V shed 5 bases and J shed 6 bases, with 8 bases lying between them. The CDR3 length is 11 residues. The DNA for the CDR3 is TGTGCCAGCAGTCTTCTGGGCGAGCAGTACTTC. This encodes CASSLLGEQYF.

The J gene is TRBJ1-1, the V gene TRBV27; a weak D match, TRBD1 (5 bases). CDR3 length equals 16 residues. Between the trimmed V and J ends, which lost 2 bases and 0 bases, there was a span of 13 bases. Germline assignment: CDR1 MNHEY and CDR2 SMNVEV (reference sequence). The CDR3 region has the DNA TGTGCCAGCAGTTTAAGGCGTGGGGGAGTGAACACTGAAGCTTTCTTT. Its protein is CASSLRRGGVNTEAFF.

The chain employs TRBV6-1 and TRBJ1-5; D possibly corresponds to TRBD1 (5 bases). Deletions cut 0 bases from V and 7 bases from J, with 13 bases between. The CDR3 has 15 residues. The germline CDR1 and CDR2 sequences are MNHNS and SASEGT. Written as DNA, the CDR3 is TGTGCCAGCAGTGAAGCGGGGCAGGGCAGGCAGCCCCAGCATTTT. Translating gives CASSEAGQGRQPQHF.

The chain is built from TRBV12-3 or TRBV12-4 and TRBJ2-3; D is uncertain. V was pared by 6 bases and J by 5 bases, with 6 bases between. The CDR3 totals 11 residues. The CDR3 loop is CASSRVDTQYF. The CDR3 bases are TGTGCCAGCAGCAGAGTAGATACGCAGTATTTT.

The rearrangement uses TRBV7-2 and TRBJ2-6; 7 bases are shared with TRBD1. The CDR3 is 16 amino acids. The germline gives CDR1 SGHTA, CDR2 FQGNSA. J lost 0 bases, V lost 4 bases, and 3 bases had no gene match. CDR3 sequence: CASSSGQASGANVLTF. In nucleotides, the CDR3 is TGTGCCAGCAGCTCCGGACAGGCCTCTGGGGCCAACGTCCTGACTTTC. Using reference TRBV7-2 and TRBJ2-6 for the parts outside the CDR3, the full variable domain is GAGVSQSPSNKVTEKGKDVELRCDPISGHTALYWYRQSLGQGLEFLIYFQGNSAPDKSGLPSDRFSAERTGGSVSTLTIQRTQQEDSAVYLCASSSGQASGANVLTFGAGSRLTVL.

The chain uses TRBV6-5 and TRBJ1-1; D gene unclear. The CDR3 spans 13 residues. Trimming removed 4 bases at V and 0 bases at J, with 6 bases between. Germline V CDR1 and CDR2: MNHEY, SVGAGI. This CDR3 reads CASSSGLNTEAFF. The CDR3 DNA reads TGTGCCAGCAGTTCAGGATTGAACACTGAAGCTTTCTTT.

The rearrangement joins TRBV7-9 to TRBJ2-1; 10 positions agree with TRBD2. Per the germline V gene, CDR1 is SEHNR and CDR2 is FQNEAQ (reference sequence). This CDR3 comprises 15 residues. The V gene end was trimmed by 1 base and the J gene end by 8 bases; junction bases not matched to a gene: 5. CDR3 DNA sequence: TGTGCCAGCAGCTTAGATGGGACTAGCGTCGATGAGCAGTTCTTC. Encoded protein: CASSLDGTSVDEQFF.

This chain connects TRBV2 to TRBJ2-7; D is ambiguous. CDR1 and CDR2 (germline): SNHLY, FYNNEI. The CDR3 covers 11 residues. Trimming removed 6 bases from V and 5 bases from J, with 8 bases in between. The CDR3 coding sequence is TGTGCCAGCAGCGGAAGGAACGAGCAGTACTTC. Its protein product is CASSGRNEQYF.

The chain carries TRBV29-1 and TRBJ2-5; 8 nucleotides match TRBD2. CDR3 length: 13 residues. Germline V lookup: CDR1 SQVTM, CDR2 ANQGSEA. V dropped 3 bases and J dropped 7; count of bases not matched to a gene: 7. In nucleotides, the CDR3 is TGCAGCGTTGAGCCAGCCCGGGGGGGGACCCAGTACTTC. It specifies CSVEPARGGTQYF.